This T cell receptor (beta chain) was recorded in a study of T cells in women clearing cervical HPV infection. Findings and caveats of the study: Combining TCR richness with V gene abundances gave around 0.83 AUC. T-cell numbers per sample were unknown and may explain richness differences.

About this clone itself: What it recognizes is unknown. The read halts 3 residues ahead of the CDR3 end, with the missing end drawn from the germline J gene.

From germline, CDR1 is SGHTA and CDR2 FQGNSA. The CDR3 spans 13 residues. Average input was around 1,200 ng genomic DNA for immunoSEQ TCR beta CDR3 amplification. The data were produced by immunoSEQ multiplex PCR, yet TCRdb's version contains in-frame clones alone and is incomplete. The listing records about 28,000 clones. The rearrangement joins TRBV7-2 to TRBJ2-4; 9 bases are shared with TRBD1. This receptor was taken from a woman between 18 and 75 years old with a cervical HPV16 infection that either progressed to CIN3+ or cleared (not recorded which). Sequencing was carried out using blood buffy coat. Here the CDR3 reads CASSIQGARGQYF. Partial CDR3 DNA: TGTGCCAGCAGCATACAGGGGGCGAGGGGT. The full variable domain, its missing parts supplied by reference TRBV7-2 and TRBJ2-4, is GAGVSQSPSNKVTEKGKDVELRCDPISGHTALYWYRQSLGQGLEFLIYFQGNSAPDKSGLPSDRFSAERTGGSVSTLTIQRTQQEDSAVYLCASSIQGARGQYFGAGTRLSVL.